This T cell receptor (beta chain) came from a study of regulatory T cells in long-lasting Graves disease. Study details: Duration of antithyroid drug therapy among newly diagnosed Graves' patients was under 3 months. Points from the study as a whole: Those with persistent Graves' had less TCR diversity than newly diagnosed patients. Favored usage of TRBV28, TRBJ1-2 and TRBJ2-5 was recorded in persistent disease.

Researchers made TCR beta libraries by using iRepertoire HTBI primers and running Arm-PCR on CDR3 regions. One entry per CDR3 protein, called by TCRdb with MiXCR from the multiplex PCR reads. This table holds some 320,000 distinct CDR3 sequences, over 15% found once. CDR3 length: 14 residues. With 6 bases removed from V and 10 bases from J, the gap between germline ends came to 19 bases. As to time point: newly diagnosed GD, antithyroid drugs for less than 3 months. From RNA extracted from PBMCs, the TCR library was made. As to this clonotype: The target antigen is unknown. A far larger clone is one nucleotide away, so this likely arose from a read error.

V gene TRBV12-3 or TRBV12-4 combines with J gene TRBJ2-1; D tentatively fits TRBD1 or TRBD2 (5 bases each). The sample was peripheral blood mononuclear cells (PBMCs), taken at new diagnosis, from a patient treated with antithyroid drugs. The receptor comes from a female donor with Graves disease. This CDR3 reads CASSPGPSSYEQFF. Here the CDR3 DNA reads TGTGCCAGCAGCCCGGGACCGTCCTCCTACGAGCAGTTCTTC.